The clone carrying this TCR beta chain has a handful of counts. With a duration under 2 months, the hyperthyroidism was newly diagnosed in patients aged 18 to 65. Exclusion of a patient resulted from uncontrolled infection, other autoimmune disease, pregnancy or lactation. Diagnoses were established using clinical symptoms, serum thyroxine and TRAb, thyroid ultrasound and orbital computed tomography. This CDR3 is 15 amino acids long. The ends were cut back, 4 bases at V and 1 base at J, with 14 bases in the middle. Looked up from germline, CDR1 is SQVTM and CDR2 is ANQGSEA. This sample was included in a study of T cells in Graves' hyperthyroidism and ophthalmopathy. For the study at large: Sampling of peripheral blood happened at initial diagnosis, prior to any treatment.

TCR beta CDR3 regions were amplified from RNA. Researchers ran a first-round RT-PCR on the TCR CDR3 using the HTBI primer set. A single record per CDR3 protein comes from TCRdb applying MiXCR to the multiplex PCR reads. The data contain approximately 430,000 distinct CDR3 sequences, around 14% of them singletons. This TCR was sampled from a young woman with Graves' hyperthyroidism. This rearrangement joins TRBV29-1 to TRBJ2-1; a possible D gene is TRBD2 (5 bases). The sequenced sample consisted of blood. The CDR3 sequence is CSVVMGSVSYNEQFF. As DNA, the CDR3 is TGCAGCGTTGTGATGGGTAGCGTATCCTACAATGAGCAGTTCTTC.